This T cell receptor (beta chain) derives from a study of shared clonotypes between healthy human individuals. The CDR3 runs 12 residues. Germline values: CDR1 MNHEY, CDR2 SMNVEV (reference sequence). Trimming removed 4 bases at V and 4 bases at J, with 7 bases between. There were only Caucasian adults among the donors, and all lived in Nashville, Tennessee. In regard to this clone: Its matching antigen is unknown.

Using immunoSEQ multiplex PCR, the repertoire was profiled, and TCRdb retains in-frame clones only, with some absent. The data show more than 550,000 clones, 90% seen once. Study conclusions and caveats: Tissues were not sampled, only blood, and their repertoires likely differ. Clonotypes not shared had lower generation probabilities than those common to all four donors.

The sequence came from a man aged 18 to 30 in good health. Some clones in this sample may be carry-over from other donors' samples. The rearrangement links TRBV27 to TRBJ1-1; D remains unclear. The specimen sequenced was memory CD8+ T cells from PBMCs. The subset was: CD45RO+ cells pooled with CCR7-negative TemRA cells. CDR3 residues: CASSSMGTEAFF. The DNA of the CDR3 is TGTGCCAGCAGTTCGATGGGCACTGAAGCTTTCTTT.